One sample yielded the 21 T cell receptor beta chains listed below, sequenced in a study of a mutant IDH1 vaccine in newly diagnosed glioma. As for time point: week 23, last vaccination. In every dose of vaccine, 300 ug of mutant IDH1 20-mer peptide was given alongside topical imiquimod. Antigens of these TCRs are unknown. The protocol was immunoSEQ multiplex PCR, while the TCRdb copy is restricted to in-frame clones and leaves out a portion. The table has 60,000 to 85,000 clones, 85% to 90% seen once. This material consisted of PBMCs, taken from a glioma patient whose treatment included an IDH1 peptide vaccine. These receptors were obtained from a woman in her forties or fifties with glioma.

The chain couples TRBV5-5 to TRBJ2-5, with 12 positions matching TRBD1. V gave up 4 bases and J gave up 5 bases; unmatched junction bases: 6. Germline V CDR1 and CDR2: SGHKS, YYEKEE (reference sequence). This CDR3 is built from 15 residues. CDR3 DNA: TGTGCCAGCAGCCAATGGGACAGGGGGCAGGAGACCCAGTACTTC. It specifies CASSQWDRGQETQYF.

The V gene is TRBV9, the J gene TRBJ2-4; D perhaps matches TRBD2 (6 bases). The CDR3 consists of 15 residues. The germline V gene encodes CDR1 SGDLS and CDR2 YYNGEE. Trimming took off 4 bases at V and 9 bases at J, with 20 bases between the two ends. The CDR3 nucleotides read TGTGCCAGCAGCCCGTCCCCGGCCCTCGGGGGCATTCAGTACTTC. Translation: CASSPSPALGGIQYF.

This chain uses TRBV15 with TRBJ1-5; D is uncertain. Germline assignment: CDR1 LNHNV and CDR2 YYDKDF (reference sequence). CDR3 size: 14 residues. Trimming removed 0 bases at V and 5 bases at J, with 8 bases between. CDR3 residues: CATSRDSIYQPQHF. The CDR3 nucleotides read TGTGCCACCAGCAGAGATTCGATTTATCAGCCCCAGCATTTT.

This chain connects TRBV25-1 to TRBJ2-1, with D maybe TRBD2 (6 bases). The CDR3 spans 15 residues. V gave up 8 bases and J gave up 6 bases, with 20 bases separating them. CDR1 is MGHDK, CDR2 SYGVNS, per germline. As DNA, the CDR3 is TGTGCCAGCCAACTTCACGGGGGAGAGGCCAATGAGCAGTTCTTC. This sequence encodes CASQLHGGEANEQFF. Based on the CDR3 plus reference TRBV25-1 and TRBJ2-1, the full variable domain is EADIYQTPRYLVIGTGKKITLECSQTMGHDKMYWYQQDPGMELHLIHYSYGVNSTEKGDLSSESTVSRIRTEHFPLTLESARPSHTSQYLCASQLHGGEANEQFFGPGTRLTVL.

This clone was recorded once. This rearrangement joins TRBV14 to TRBJ2-1; no clear D. CDR1 SGHDN and CDR2 FVKESK come from the germline V gene. The CDR3 runs 16 residues. Deletions cut 0 bases from V and 5 bases from J, with 14 bases between. CDR3 loop: CASSQETSKVDNEQFF. CDR3 DNA: TGTGCCAGCAGCCAAGAGACCAGTAAGGTCGACAATGAGCAGTTCTTC.

This chain links TRBV7-2 with TRBJ2-1, with 11 bases matching TRBD2. Germline trimming cut 1 base from V and 6 bases from J; bases unmatched to any gene: 2. Germline V gene sequence: CDR1 SGHTA, CDR2 FQGNSA. This CDR3 spans 15 amino acids. In DNA form, the CDR3 reads TGTGCCAGCAGCTTAGGGGGACTAGCGGCCAATGAGCAGTTCTTC. It specifies CASSLGGLAANEQFF.

The chain carries TRBV25-1 and TRBJ2-1; D call uncertain. Trimming took 3 bases from V and 3 from J, leaving 9 bases between them. The CDR3 is 14 amino acids. The germline V gene has CDR1 MGHDK and CDR2 SYGVNS. The CDR3 nucleotides read TGTGCCAGCAGTGAGGCAGGATTCTACAATGAGCAGTTCTTC. Translating gives CASSEAGFYNEQFF.

The chain is built from TRBV14 and TRBJ2-2; D perhaps matches TRBD2 (5 bases). Germline CDR1 SGHDN, CDR2 FVKESK. V was shortened by 4 bases and J by 1 base, with 13 bases between the two germline ends. There are 16 residues in the CDR3. CDR3 in DNA: TGTGCCAGCAGCCCTGACGGACTTTTGAACACCGGGGAGCTGTTTTTT. Protein product: CASSPDGLLNTGELFF.

The chain combines TRBV10-3 with TRBJ1-2; 9 bases align to TRBD1. This CDR3 has 14 amino acids. Trimming cost V 2 bases and J 4 bases; bases outside gene matches: 2. Germline assignment: CDR1 ENHRY and CDR2 SYGVKD. The CDR3 DNA is TGTGCCATCAGTGAGACAGGGGGCTCCTATGGCTACACCTTC. It is translated as CAISETGGSYGYTF.

The V and J genes are TRBV28 and TRBJ2-5; D is possibly TRBD1 or TRBD2 (5 bases each). The CDR3 is made up of 13 amino acids. Germline V gene data show CDR1 as MDHEN and CDR2 as SYDVKM. Trimming removed 5 bases from V and 0 bases from J, with 7 bases in between. The DNA of the CDR3 is TGTGCCAGCAGTGGGACCGACCAAGAGACCCAGTACTTC. Translating gives CASSGTDQETQYF.

The chain links TRBV6-5 to TRBJ2-3; D remains ambiguous. Germline V gene data show CDR1 as MNHEY and CDR2 as SVGAGI. Trimming removed 4 bases from V and 0 bases from J, with 8 bases in between. This CDR3 region has 14 residues. The CDR3 bases are TGTGCCAGCAGTTCGGGCTTAAGCACAGATACGCAGTATTTT. Translated, it gives CASSSGLSTDTQYF.

The chain links TRBV7-6 to TRBJ2-3, with D tentatively TRBD2 (6 bases). V was trimmed by 3 bases and J by 12 bases, leaving 19 bases between them. The CDR3 is made up of 14 amino acids. Germline values: CDR1 SGHVS, CDR2 FNYEAQ. CDR3 in amino acids: CASSLGLAKNFQYF. The CDR3, as DNA: TGTGCCAGCAGCTTGGGTCTAGCGAAGAATTTCCAGTATTTT.

The V and J genes are TRBV7-9 and TRBJ2-1, with 8 bases that match TRBD2. The CDR3 sequence is 16 residues long. J lost 4 bases, V lost 4 bases, and 9 bases had no gene match. Germline lookup yields CDR1 SEHNR and CDR2 FQNEAQ (reference sequence). CDR3 nucleotides: TGTGCCAGCAGCTGGAAGGCTAGCGGGCCATACAATGAGCAGTTCTTC. This encodes CASSWKASGPYNEQFF.

The genes are TRBV4-1 and TRBJ2-3; D call uncertain. Germline V lookup: CDR1 MGHRA, CDR2 YSYEKL. The germline V and J ends were trimmed by 4 bases and 3 bases, with 11 bases remaining between them. This CDR3 region has 14 residues. The CDR3 DNA reads TGCGCCAGCAGCCTCGGGTTCGGGACAGATACGCAGTATTTT. It yields the protein CASSLGFGTDTQYF.

V is TRBV5-5 and J is TRBJ2-7, with unresolved D. This CDR3 is 14 amino acids long. Trimming took off 0 bases at V and 6 bases at J, with 13 bases between the two ends. Per germline, CDR1 SGHKS and CDR2 YYEKEE (reference sequence). The CDR3 sequence is CASSLAGRPSEQYF. Written as DNA, the CDR3 is TGTGCCAGCAGCTTGGCCGGGCGTCCCAGCGAGCAGTACTTC.

The chain joins TRBV5-1 to TRBJ1-1; 8 bases fit TRBD1. The CDR3 runs to 17 residues. CDR1 and CDR2 (germline): SGHRS, YFSETQ. V shed 2 bases and J 0 bases; nucleotides not matched to a gene: 9. The CDR3 is CASSLRAIRGLNTEAFF. The CDR3 nucleotides are TGCGCCAGCAGCTTACGGGCTATCAGGGGGCTGAACACTGAAGCTTTCTTT.

The V gene is TRBV4-1, the J gene TRBJ1-2; D possibly corresponds to TRBD1 (5 bases). Deletions cut 0 bases from V and 7 bases from J, with 6 bases between. CDR3 length: 12 residues. CDR1 MGHRA and CDR2 YSYEKL come from the germline V gene. The CDR3 loop reads CASSQEGGGYTF. CDR3 coding DNA: TGCGCCAGCAGCCAAGAGGGGGGTGGCTACACCTTC.

The rearrangement joins TRBV11-2 to TRBJ2-5; TRBD2 agrees at 10 bases. With 8 bases clipped from V and 5 bases from J, the junction kept 11 bases outside the gene matches. CDR1 is SGHAT, CDR2 FQNNGV, per germline. There are 15 residues in the CDR3. The CDR3 spells CASAPSGSFGETQYF. CDR3 nucleotides: TGTGCCAGCGCCCCTAGCGGGAGTTTCGGGGAGACCCAGTACTTC.

The table lists this clone with a few counts. CDR3 DNA: TGTGCCTGGAGTCTCCGGGGAGGTGGGAACACTGAAGCTTTCTTT. Its protein is CAWSLRGGGNTEAFF. The J gene is TRBJ1-1, the V gene TRBV30; D uncertain. V was cut by 2 bases and J by 1 base, with 14 bases left in between. This CDR3 spans 15 amino acids. CDR1 is GTSNPN, CDR2 SVGIG, per germline (reference sequence). Full variable domain (outside the CDR3, taken from reference TRBV30 and TRBJ1-1): SQTIHQWPATLVQPVGSPLSLECTVEGTSNPNLYWYRQAAGRGLQLLFYSVGIGQISSEVPQNLSASRPQDRQFILSSKKLLLSDSGFYLCAWSLRGGGNTEAFFGQGTRLTVV.

This chain joins TRBV18 and TRBJ2-7; the match to TRBD2 covers 9 bases. The CDR3 sequence is 17 residues long. V was pared by 0 bases and J by 0 bases, with 6 bases of the junction left unmatched. CDR1 KGHSH and CDR2 LQKENI come from the germline V gene. Here the CDR3 DNA reads TGTGCCAGCTCACCACCGTTGACTAGCGGATACTCCTACGAGCAGTACTTC. Encoded protein: CASSPPLTSGYSYEQYF.

This clone has only one observation. The CDR3 loop reads CASSAPRGFQETQYF. CDR3 bases: TGCGCCAGCAGCGCACCCCGGGGTTTTCAAGAGACCCAGTACTTC. V and J are TRBV5-1 and TRBJ2-5; TRBD2 is a possible D gene (5 bases). Germline-derived CDR1 and CDR2 are SGHRS and YFSETQ. The V end lost 4 bases, the J end lost 2 bases, and 15 bases lay between the germline ends. The CDR3 runs to 15 residues.